Below are 7 T cell receptor beta chains sequenced from a single sample in a study of blood T cells in healthy people across ages (dated by TCRdb to the mid-2010s). Library preparation used 5' RACE. The sequencer was an Illumina HiSeq 2500. The second PCR ran for about 6 to 11 cycles and used a J-beta primer mix along with a sample-barcoded 5' primer. TCRdb trimmed the raw reads at Q25, called clones with MiXCR and kept productive beta chains. Each entry is one CDR3 protein sequence, shown with its most common DNA and genes. The sample profile shows about 1.1 million distinct CDR3 sequences; about two fifths of them were found once. The ten largest clonotypes hold roughly 13% of the sample. The material sequenced was blood. Source of these receptors: a man between 18 and 29 years old in good health.

Points on this clonotype: The junction and the germline gene differ at one end; a read error may be behind it. The chain is built from TRBV10-3 and TRBJ1-2; 8 bases agree with TRBD1. The CDR3 loop spans 14 amino acids. Germline CDR1 ENHRY, CDR2 SYGVKD. CDR3 DNA sequence: TGTGTCATCAGTGTGACAGGGGAGGACTATGGCTACACCTTC. It yields the protein CVISVTGEDYGYTF.

This chain links TRBV6-5 with TRBJ1-6; the D is unclear. Germline loops: CDR1 MNHEY, CDR2 SVGAGI. The V gene lost 10 bases and the J gene lost 10 bases, with 17 bases spanning the gap. The CDR3 length is 13 residues. The CDR3 DNA follows: TGTGCCACCCTTAGGAAAGGTAGCTCACCCCTCCACTTT. This encodes CATLRKGSSPLHF.

A note on this clonotype: This could be a read error, since a much larger clone is one nucleotide away. The chain joins TRBV5-6 to TRBJ2-1, with D possibly being TRBD1 (6 bases). V was pared by 5 bases and J by 3 bases, with 12 bases between. Germline V gene lookup returns CDR1 SGHDT and CDR2 YYEEEE. The CDR3 is made up of 14 amino acids. The chain's CDR3 is CASSDWTVYNEQFF. CDR3 nucleotides: TGTGCCAGCAGTGATTGGACAGTCTACAATGAGCAGTTCTTC. The variable domain in full, with the rest retrieved from reference TRBV5-6 and TRBJ2-1, is DAGVTQSPTHLIKTRGQQVTLRCSPKSGHDTVSWYQQALGQGPQFIFQYYEEEERQRGNFPDRFSGHQFPNYSSELNVNALLLGDSALYLCASSDWTVYNEQFFGPGTRLTVL.

This clonotype turned up a few times. The chain joins TRBV12-3 or TRBV12-4 to TRBJ2-2, with 7 bases lining up with TRBD1. V lost 5 bases and J lost 6; bases outside the gene matches: 6. CDR3 size: 14 residues. The CDR3 region has the DNA TGTGCCAGCAGTAACGACAGGGCCCCCGGGGAGCTGTTTTTT. Protein sequence: CASSNDRAPGELFF.

V is TRBV12-3 or TRBV12-4 and J is TRBJ2-3, with a possible D match to TRBD2 (5 bases). Trimming pared 10 bases from V and 6 bases from J, leaving 17 bases between. This CDR3 is 13 amino acids long. CDR3 loop: CATTPGVRDTQYF. In nucleotides, the CDR3 is TGTGCCACCACACCCGGGGTTCGTGATACGCAGTATTTT.

V and J are TRBV12-3 or TRBV12-4 and TRBJ2-7; D is undetermined. Between the trimmed V and J ends, which lost 2 bases and 7 bases, there was a span of 18 bases. This CDR3 has 15 residues. CDR3: CASSLSVNSYNEQYF. The CDR3 DNA reads TGTGCCAGCAGTTTATCGGTGAACTCCTACAATGAGCAGTACTTC.

V usage is TRBV11-3 and J usage is TRBJ2-1, with unresolved D. The CDR3 has 16 residues. Germline CDR1 and CDR2: SGHNT and YENEEA. Trimming took off 6 bases at V and 8 bases at J, with 23 bases between the two ends. The chain's CDR3 is CASRLDVADLFHEQFF. In DNA form, the CDR3 reads TGTGCCAGCAGGCTCGACGTAGCCGACTTGTTCCATGAGCAGTTCTTC.